This T cell receptor (beta chain) emerged from a study of T-cell reconstitution after alpha-beta-depleted transplantation in children. Unique molecular identifiers were incorporated when the TCRbeta library was constructed. A single record per CDR3 protein comes from TCRdb applying MiXCR to the PCR reads. The profile shows approximately 490,000 distinct CDR3 sequences, around 13% of them singletons. Sample: PBMCs from the stem cell graft donor, taken from the stem cell graft. This sequence originates from a human donor who donated a stem cell graft to a child with combined immunodeficiency.

CDR3 nucleotides: TGTGCCAGCTCAATAGTACAAATCAATGAGCAGTTCTTC. Its protein product is CASSIVQINEQFF. This chain connects TRBV18 to TRBJ2-1; D not certain. V was trimmed by 5 bases and J by 6 bases, leaving 11 bases between them. CDR1 KGHSH and CDR2 LQKENI come from the germline V gene. CDR3 length equals 13 residues.